Below, 29 T cell receptor beta chains from the same sample are listed, as sequenced in a study of cytomegalovirus exposure and HLA in healthy donors. The PCR had 60 Vbeta and 13 Jbeta primers. Repertoires were generated with immunoSEQ multiplex PCR, while TCRdb's copy carries only in-frame clones and drops some. This sample has about 120,000 clones, with around two thirds found just once. Sequencing was performed on PBMCs. The source is a woman aged 40 to 50 in good health and CMV-seropositive.

This clone has only one observation. The gene calls are TRBV7-2 and TRBJ1-2; D call uncertain. Trimming removed 1 base from V and 0 bases from J, with 12 bases in between. The CDR3 sequence is 16 residues long. The V gene's germline CDR1 is SGHTA and CDR2 FQGNSA. The CDR3 DNA sequence: TGTGCCAGCAGCTTAGATACGGCGGGAACTAACTATGGCTACACCTTC. Its protein product is CASSLDTAGTNYGYTF.

The chain combines TRBV29-1 with TRBJ2-1; tentatively, D is TRBD1 (5 bases). Deletions cut 4 bases from V and 7 bases from J, with 11 bases between. This CDR3 comprises 12 residues. Per germline, CDR1 SQVTM and CDR2 ANQGSEA. CDR3: CSVAAGWNEQFF. CDR3 nucleotides: TGCAGCGTTGCGGCAGGGTGGAATGAGCAGTTCTTC.

The CDR3 loop is CASSLEGGTSGRGVQFF. As DNA, the CDR3 is TGTGCCAGCAGCTTAGAGGGGGGGACTAGCGGGAGGGGAGTGCAGTTCTTC. J is TRBJ2-1 and V is TRBV7-2, with 16 bases lining up with TRBD2. This CDR3 has 17 amino acids. Germline CDR1 and CDR2: SGHTA and FQGNSA. V lost 1 base, J lost 12 bases, and 9 bases stayed unmatched.

This clone came up once. The chain joins TRBV27 to TRBJ1-4; D is perhaps TRBD1 (5 bases). The V gene lost 5 bases and the J gene lost 3 bases, with 16 bases spanning the gap. The CDR3 totals 16 residues. The germline V gene has CDR1 MNHEY and CDR2 SMNVEV (reference sequence). The CDR3 loop reads CASSPDLRQPNEKLFF. The CDR3 nucleotides are TGTGCCAGCAGTCCCGATCTGAGACAGCCTAATGAAAAACTGTTTTTT.

This sequence joins TRBV29-1 and TRBJ1-1, with 7 bases aligning to TRBD1. Germline V gives CDR1 SQVTM, CDR2 ANQGSEA. The ends lost 1 base at V and 7 bases at J; junction bases unmatched: 9. The CDR3 extends over 14 amino acids. The CDR3 sequence: CSVEGVTGDIEAFF. DNA of the CDR3: TGCAGCGTTGAAGGAGTTACAGGGGATATTGAAGCTTTCTTT.

This clone occurred a few times. The gene calls are TRBV29-1 and TRBJ2-2; TRBD1 might be the D (6 bases). V lost 6 bases to trimming and J lost 4 bases, with 9 bases between them. Germline CDR1 is SQVTM and CDR2 is ANQGSEA. The CDR3 totals 12 residues. The chain's CDR3 is CSVQGFTGELFF. CDR3 DNA sequence: TGCAGCGTACAGGGCTTCACCGGGGAGCTGTTTTTT.

V gene TRBV7-9 combines with J gene TRBJ2-1; 10 nucleotides agree with TRBD2. The V segment lost 5 bases and the J segment 7 bases; nucleotides outside the gene matches: 8. Germline V gives CDR1 SEHNR, CDR2 FQNEAQ (reference sequence). The length of the CDR3 is 15 residues. The CDR3 nucleotides read TGTGCCAGCAGCCCACTAGCGGGAATGTCAAATGAGCAGTTCTTC. Translation gives CASSPLAGMSNEQFF. Looking up the rest from reference TRBV7-9 and TRBJ2-1 gives the full variable domain: DTGVSQNPRHKITKRGQNVTFRCDPISEHNRLYWYRQTLGQGPEFLTYFQNEAQLEKSRLLSDRFSAERPKGSFSTLEIQRTEQGDSAMYLCASSPLAGMSNEQFFGPGTRLTVL.

About this clone itself: The identical CDR3 is also encoded by other nucleotide sequences in the sample. V is TRBV18 and J is TRBJ1-1; D may be TRBD1 (5 bases). There are 13 residues in the CDR3. CDR1 and CDR2 (germline): KGHSH, LQKENI. V lost 3 bases to trimming and J lost 3 bases, with 8 bases between them. The CDR3 protein is CASSPSGYTEAFF. CDR3 in DNA: TGTGCCAGCTCACCGTCAGGGTACACTGAAGCTTTCTTT.

The chain employs TRBV14 and TRBJ2-5; D possibly corresponds to TRBD2 (6 bases). V lost 1 base and J 5 bases, leaving 17 bases between the germline ends. This CDR3 contains 16 residues. CDR1 SGHDN and CDR2 FVKESK come from the germline V gene. The CDR3 DNA reads as TGTGCCAGCAGCCAAGCGATGGTGCGGGGCAGGGAGACCCAGTACTTC. Residues: CASSQAMVRGRETQYF.

The CDR3 region is CASSFSGQINQPQHF. The DNA of the CDR3 is TGTGCCAGCAGTTTTTCGGGACAGATAAATCAGCCCCAGCATTTT. This chain links TRBV27 with TRBJ1-5; 7 nucleotides match TRBD1. Germline lookup yields CDR1 MNHEY and CDR2 SMNVEV (reference sequence). The V and J ends lost 3 bases and 4 bases, in that order; junction bases with no gene match: 6. The CDR3 totals 15 residues.

This clone was seen a few times. This chain joins TRBV5-1 and TRBJ2-7; TRBD1 is a possible D gene (6 bases). V lost 4 bases, J lost 2 bases, and 22 bases lay in between. This CDR3 is built from 17 residues. Germline CDR1 reads SGHRS; CDR2 reads YFSETQ. The CDR3 loop is CASSTFPQGPKTYEQYF. The CDR3, as DNA: TGCGCCAGCAGCACCTTCCCCCAGGGGCCTAAAACCTACGAGCAGTACTTC.

The rearrangement joins TRBV28 to TRBJ2-6, with 8 positions matching TRBD1. This CDR3 is built from 17 residues. In germline, CDR1 is MDHEN, CDR2 SYDVKM. The V and J ends lost 6 bases and 0 bases, in that order; junction bases with no gene match: 7. CDR3 bases: TGTGCCAGCAGGAGTCCCGGGACAGGCTCTGGGGCCAACGTCCTGACTTTC. Its protein product is CASRSPGTGSGANVLTF.

J is TRBJ1-4 and V is TRBV25-1; 8 nucleotides line up with TRBD1. There are 15 residues in the CDR3. Germline CDR1 MGHDK, CDR2 SYGVNS. The J segment lost 3 bases and the V segment lost 3 bases, leaving 3 bases of the junction unmatched. CDR3 region: CASSDRTGSNEKLFF. DNA of the CDR3: TGTGCCAGCAGTGATCGGACAGGGTCTAATGAAAAACTGTTTTTT.

This sequence joins TRBV5-8 and TRBJ1-2; 7 positions match TRBD1. The CDR3 runs 14 residues. Germline CDR1 reads SGHTS; CDR2 reads YDEGEE. Trimming removed 2 bases from V and 8 bases from J; junction bases left unmatched: 9. The CDR3 bases are TGTGCCAGCAGCTTCTACAGGGGAGGAGGAGGCTACACCTTC. It specifies CASSFYRGGGGYTF.

The V call is TRBV27, the J call TRBJ2-5; the D gene is possibly TRBD1 (5 bases). The germline V gene has CDR1 MNHEY and CDR2 SMNVEV (reference sequence). Trimming stripped 0 bases from V and 5 bases from J, with 13 bases between. There are 15 residues in the CDR3. The CDR3 region is CASSLSILAGETQYF. CDR3 in DNA: TGTGCCAGCAGTTTATCGATTCTCGCAGGGGAGACCCAGTACTTC.

This CDR3 reads CASRTGRYEQYF. Here the CDR3 DNA reads TGTGCCAGCAGGACAGGGAGATACGAGCAGTACTTC. This chain uses TRBV28 with TRBJ2-7; 7 bases map to TRBD1. Trimming cost V 6 bases and J 4 bases; bases outside gene matches: 3. Germline V lookup: CDR1 MDHEN, CDR2 SYDVKM. CDR3 length: 12 amino acids.

This chain links TRBV4-2 with TRBJ2-7; the match to TRBD1 covers 9 bases. The CDR3 extends over 16 amino acids. CDR1 LGHNA and CDR2 YNFKEQ come from the germline V gene. Trimming removed 3 bases from V and 4 bases from J; junction bases left unmatched: 10. CDR3 sequence (DNA): TGTGCCAGCAGCCAGGCCGGGGACAGGGCGGAGTACGAGCAGTACTTC. The encoded protein is CASSQAGDRAEYEQYF.

The chain has TRBV4-1 and TRBJ2-6; D gene unclear. The CDR3 loop spans 16 amino acids. Germline CDR1 and CDR2: MGHRA and YSYEKL. V lost 0 bases to trimming and J lost 2 bases, with 8 bases between them. DNA for the CDR3: TGCGCCAGCAGCCAAGATTACGCAGCTGGGGCCAACGTCCTGACTTTC. It translates to CASSQDYAAGANVLTF.

The rearrangement uses TRBV7-2 and TRBJ2-7; 11 nucleotides line up with TRBD2. Germline loops: CDR1 SGHTA, CDR2 FQGNSA. The CDR3 covers 15 residues. V was clipped by 3 bases and J by 4 bases; unmatched bases: 5. The CDR3 DNA follows: TGTGCCAGCAGCTTGCCAACTAGCGGGAGATACGAGCAGTACTTC. Translation: CASSLPTSGRYEQYF. Combining the CDR3 with reference TRBV7-2 and TRBJ2-7 gives the whole variable domain GAGVSQSPSNKVTEKGKDVELRCDPISGHTALYWYRQSLGQGLEFLIYFQGNSAPDKSGLPSDRFSAERTGGSVSTLTIQRTQQEDSAVYLCASSLPTSGRYEQYFGPGTRLTVT.

This chain joins TRBV25-1 and TRBJ2-3; TRBD2 might be the D (6 bases). The CDR3 length is 16 residues. V dropped 5 bases and J dropped 0 bases, with 15 bases sitting between them. Germline V gives CDR1 MGHDK, CDR2 SYGVNS. The CDR3 sequence is CASSRGPAGSTDTQYF. The CDR3 DNA sequence: TGTGCCAGCAGTCGCGGCCCGGCGGGAAGCACAGATACGCAGTATTTT.

There are a few counts of this clone. V and J are TRBV5-1 and TRBJ2-5; TRBD1 matches at 9 bases. The junction had 1 base not matched to a gene; V was cut back by 0 bases and J by 1 base. The CDR3 is 15 residues long. Germline CDR1 is SGHRS and CDR2 is YFSETQ. The CDR3 DNA sequence: TGCGCCAGCAGCTTGGGGGGACAGGGCCAAGAGACCCAGTACTTC. Its protein product is CASSLGGQGQETQYF.

The V call is TRBV5-1, the J call TRBJ1-2, with 10 bases matching TRBD1. Looked up from germline, CDR1 is SGHRS and CDR2 is YFSETQ. The ends lost 3 bases at V and 8 bases at J; junction bases unmatched: 4. The CDR3 loop spans 13 amino acids. The CDR3 coding sequence is TGCGCCAGCAGCTGGGACAGGGGTGACGGCTACACCTTC. The encoded protein is CASSWDRGDGYTF.

The chain combines TRBV27 with TRBJ2-1; 9 positions agree with TRBD2. The CDR3 totals 16 residues. The V gene end was trimmed by 4 bases and the J gene end by 0 bases; junction bases not matched to a gene: 4. Per germline, CDR1 MNHEY and CDR2 SMNVEV (reference sequence). The CDR3 sequence is CASSSGLASSYNEQFF. Here the CDR3 DNA reads TGTGCCAGCAGTTCGGGACTAGCTTCCTCCTACAATGAGCAGTTCTTC.

The gene calls are TRBV7-9 and TRBJ2-5; the D gene is possibly TRBD2 (5 bases). CDR1 and CDR2 (germline): SEHNR, FQNEAQ (reference sequence). With 7 bases removed from V and 0 bases from J, the gap between germline ends came to 9 bases. The CDR3 is 13 residues long. The CDR3 sequence is CASTGVYQETQYF. CDR3 DNA: TGTGCCAGCACCGGGGTGTACCAAGAGACCCAGTACTTC.

In its sample, this clone was seen a few times. The chain joins TRBV6-5 to TRBJ2-3; TRBD2 matches 7 bases. Germline-derived CDR1 and CDR2 are MNHEY and SVGAGI. The CDR3 extends over 15 amino acids. J lost 4 bases, V lost 5 bases, and 9 bases had no gene match. CDR3 amino acids: CASSRGSVGADTQYF. CDR3 nucleotide sequence: TGTGCCAGCAGTCGCGGGAGCGTCGGGGCAGATACGCAGTATTTT.

This clone occurred a few times. V is TRBV27 and J is TRBJ2-3; D not certain. The germline V gene encodes CDR1 MNHEY and CDR2 SMNVEV (reference sequence). Deletions cut 4 bases from V and 4 bases from J, with 24 bases between. The CDR3 length is 18 residues. CDR3 loop: CASSSAPILVSPPDTQYF. The CDR3 DNA sequence: TGTGCCAGCAGTTCGGCTCCCATCCTAGTGTCCCCCCCAGATACGCAGTATTTT.

The CDR3 sequence is CASSFGDSTLGHEQFF. CDR3 DNA sequence: TGTGCCAGCAGCTTCGGGGACTCAACATTAGGACATGAGCAGTTCTTC. The chain uses TRBV7-2 and TRBJ2-1, with D possibly matching TRBD2 (6 bases). The CDR3 loop spans 16 amino acids. The ends were cut back, 3 bases at V and 8 bases at J, with 20 bases in the middle. Germline CDR1 and CDR2: SGHTA and FQGNSA.

The chain carries TRBV7-2 and TRBJ2-2; D is uncertain. The CDR3 sequence is 13 residues long. Between the trimmed V and J ends, which lost 2 bases and 3 bases, there was a span of 4 bases. Germline CDR1 reads SGHTA; CDR2 reads FQGNSA. CDR3 protein: CASSLTYTGELFF. Written as DNA, the CDR3 is TGTGCCAGCAGCTTAACTTACACCGGGGAGCTGTTTTTT. Full variable domain (missing parts from reference TRBV7-2 and TRBJ2-2): GAGVSQSPSNKVTEKGKDVELRCDPISGHTALYWYRQSLGQGLEFLIYFQGNSAPDKSGLPSDRFSAERTGGSVSTLTIQRTQQEDSAVYLCASSLTYTGELFFGEGSRLTVL.

The chain recombines TRBV2 with TRBJ2-3; TRBD1 matches 7 bases. This CDR3 comprises 14 residues. Trimming at V came to 10 bases and at J to 1 base, leaving 8 bases not matched to a gene. Germline V gene sequence: CDR1 SNHLY, CDR2 FYNNEI. CDR3 coding DNA: TGTGCCATCGACAGGGATATCCGCACAGATACGCAGTATTTT. Its translation is CAIDRDIRTDTQYF.